This T cell receptor beta chain appears in the sequencing data of a study of tumor and adjacent non-tumor tissue in lung cancer. Study in general: Stage I to III disease affected 9 to 10 men and 5 women aged roughly 31 to 85. Each sample yielded 3.5 million to 5 million productive TCRbeta reads on average.

Study observations and caveats: In normal lung, the top 100 clones were significantly more dominant than in tumor.

The CDR3 is 14 amino acids. With respect to this clonotype: Antigen specificity is unknown. One end of the junction varies from germline; a read error may be responsible.

Three rounds of nested PCR, following a modified ARM-PCR protocol, produced the TCRbeta library. TCRdb re-called the multiplex PCR reads with MiXCR, one entry per CDR3 protein. The sample gives more than 90,000 distinct CDR3 sequences, about 67% of which show up once; around 16% is in the top ten. RNA was extracted from bulk tissue without any cell sorting. Sample: lung tumor tissue. V is TRBV12-3 or TRBV12-4 and J is TRBJ2-1; D might be TRBD2 (6 bases). This TCR derives from a man aged 55 to 69 with non-small cell lung cancer. DNA of the CDR3: TGTGCCAGCGATTTAGAGCGGGTATACAATGGGCAGTTCTTC. This encodes CASDLERVYNGQFF.